This TCR beta chain was recorded in a study of blood T cell repertoires in COVID-19. CDR1 is SQVTM, CDR2 ANQGSEA, per germline. The CDR3 totals 14 residues. Trimming removed 6 bases at V and 3 bases at J, with 17 bases between. Using immunoSEQ multiplex PCR, the repertoire was profiled, and TCRdb retains in-frame clones only, with some absent. The sample shows almost 100,000 clones, approximately 86% of them seen only once. This sequence joins TRBV29-1 and TRBJ1-1; TRBD1 is a possible D gene (6 bases). Sequenced input: peripheral blood. The receptor comes from a man in his forties or fifties with acute or convalescent COVID-19. CDR3 sequence reads: CSVVTGRQHTEAFF. The CDR3 DNA sequence: TGCAGCGTGGTGACAGGCCGGCAGCACACTGAAGCTTTCTTT.